The clone carrying this TCR beta chain was detected only once. Its cognate antigen is unknown. At one boundary the junction diverges from the germline segment, which might be a read error. Germline V gives CDR1 KGHDR, CDR2 SFDVKD. This CDR3 contains 16 residues. Reverse transcription used roughly 0.45 to 1 ug RNA and random hexamers. TCRdb reprocessed the immunoSEQ multiplex PCR reads with MiXCR, giving one entry per CDR3 protein. The profile shows around 270,000 distinct CDR3 sequences, 65% to 90% of them singletons. The data belong to a study of CD8 T cells in Susac syndrome. Whole-study findings and limits: The study conceded that relatively few individuals underwent its TCR sequencing and HLA analysis.

Sequencing input: CD8+ T cells from PBMCs. This TCR was recovered from a human donor with multiple sclerosis. The chain uses TRBV24-1 and TRBJ2-1; the D gene is possibly TRBD2 (5 bases). The CDR3 bases are TGTGCCACCAGTGACGACACTAGGCCCCTCTACGATGAGCAGTTCTTC. Residues: CATSDDTRPLYDEQFF.